The T cell receptor beta chain described here comes from a study of identical twins. This clonotype showed up just a few times. The germline V and J ends were trimmed by 4 bases and 4 bases, with 11 bases remaining between them. Germline assignment: CDR1 LNHDA and CDR2 SQIVND (reference sequence). CDR3 length equals 14 residues. Each CDR3 protein is one row after TCRdb ran MiXCR on the 5' RACE reads. The sample lists some 1,700,000 distinct CDR3 sequences, less than 35% occurring once. The chain recombines TRBV19 with TRBJ2-4, with D possibly being TRBD1 (6 bases). The sequence was collected from a newborn girl in good health. Material: cord blood. The CDR3: CASSNTGLKNIQYF. CDR3 DNA sequence: TGTGCCAGTAGTAACACAGGGTTAAAAAACATTCAGTACTTC.